The entry that follows covers one T cell receptor beta chain sequence. The data were taken from a study of CD8 T cells in Susac syndrome. CDR3 length equals 14 residues. Germline-derived CDR1 and CDR2 are LNHDA and SQIVND (reference sequence). V shed 9 bases and J shed 5 bases, with 16 bases lying between them. An input of roughly 0.45 to 1 ug of RNA was subjected to reverse transcription using random hexamers. MiXCR, applied by TCRdb to the immunoSEQ multiplex PCR reads, yields one record per CDR3 protein. The sample includes 150,000 or so distinct CDR3 sequences, 94% of them seen just once. Sequenced sample: CD4+ T cells from PBMCs. The genes are TRBV19 and TRBJ2-2; tentative D call: TRBD1 (5 bases). The source of this sequence is a human donor with multiple sclerosis. The CDR3 DNA reads as TGTGCCAGCGGATCACAGGCTAATACCGGGGAGCTGTTTTTT. It translates to CASGSQANTGELFF.